This T cell receptor beta chain is from a study of cytomegalovirus exposure and HLA in healthy donors. Study overall: Out of about 410 genotyped donors, less than 90% belonged to the Caucasian-associated ancestry cluster. Study conclusions and caveats: Judged likely to be a sequencing artifact was a cluster of highly shared sequence variants. More clonal expansion characterized HLA-associated TCR beta chains than equally common others in a later analysis.

This clone has more than one count but fewer than ten. Its antigen remains unidentified. The PCR employed 60 Vbeta primers together with 13 Jbeta primers. Only in-frame clones appear in the TCRdb table, and some are missing; sequencing was by immunoSEQ multiplex PCR. Of around 120,000 clones in the sample, 80% were seen once. The CDR3 has 16 amino acids. Germline-derived CDR1 and CDR2 are MGHRA and YSYEKL. V dropped 4 bases and J dropped 6; count of bases not matched to a gene: 15. This chain uses TRBV4-1 with TRBJ2-7, with 7 bases fitting TRBD1. The receptor was isolated from a male donor in good health and CMV-seronegative. Sequenced sample: PBMCs. CDR3 in amino acids: CASSREQGSPSREQYF. The CDR3 DNA follows: TGCGCCAGCAGCCGAGAACAGGGGTCCCCTAGCCGCGAGCAGTACTTC.